The 29 T cell receptor beta chains below were found in one sample sequenced in a study of T cells in Graves' hyperthyroidism and ophthalmopathy. RNA transcripts were the template for amplifying TCR beta CDR3 regions. Researchers ran a first-round RT-PCR on the TCR CDR3 using the HTBI primer set. TCRdb re-analysed the multiplex PCR reads in MiXCR, keeping a single row per CDR3 protein. The table lists 450,000 to 600,000 distinct CDR3 sequences, roughly 15% of them singletons. Sequencing used blood. The source of these receptors is a woman in her 40s with Graves' hyperthyroidism.

This clonotype has only a few counts. The rearrangement joins TRBV6-1 to TRBJ2-3; D is uncertain. The CDR3 covers 13 residues. The germline V and J ends were trimmed by 5 bases and 5 bases, with 11 bases remaining between them. The germline V gene encodes CDR1 MNHNS and CDR2 SASEGT. CDR3 nucleotides: TGTGCCAGCAGTTGGTCGAAGAGAGATACGCAGTATTTT. Translating it yields CASSWSKRDTQYF.

This clonotype appeared a few times. The chain combines TRBV28 with TRBJ1-1; unclear D gene. V was cut by 8 bases and J by 2 bases, with 12 bases left in between. The CDR3 has 13 amino acids. Germline CDR1 MDHEN, CDR2 SYDVKM. Written as DNA, the CDR3 is TGTGCCAGCCGGAACCCCCGCAACACTGAAGCTTTCTTT. This gives the protein CASRNPRNTEAFF.

This clonotype occurred a few times. The chain employs TRBV20-1 and TRBJ2-1; D not resolved. Germline V gene lookup returns CDR1 DFQATT and CDR2 SNEGSKA (reference sequence). The CDR3 covers 14 residues. V shed 0 bases and J shed 4 bases, with 10 bases lying between them. This CDR3 is CSARDRDVYNEQFF. The CDR3 DNA sequence: TGCAGTGCTAGAGACAGAGACGTTTACAATGAGCAGTTCTTC.

The rearrangement joins TRBV5-1 to TRBJ2-2; maybe TRBD2 (6 bases). V was trimmed by 4 bases and J by 0 bases, leaving 19 bases between them. Germline lookup yields CDR1 SGHRS and CDR2 YFSETQ. The CDR3 totals 18 residues. The CDR3 DNA is TGCGCCAGCAGCCCCGGGGTAGCGGTTCCCGCGAACACCGGGGAGCTGTTTTTT. Its protein product is CASSPGVAVPANTGELFF.

This clonotype was picked up many times. The CDR3 sequence is CASSLDWWAASGKETQYF. Here the CDR3 DNA reads TGTGCCAGCAGCTTGGATTGGTGGGCGGCTAGCGGGAAAGAGACCCAGTACTTC. The J gene is TRBJ2-5, the V gene TRBV5-5; TRBD2 aligns across 9 bases. The CDR3 is made up of 18 amino acids. J gave up 3 bases and V 0 bases, and 12 bases lay outside the gene matches. In germline, CDR1 is SGHKS, CDR2 YYEKEE (reference sequence).

This clonotype was observed a handful of times. The CDR3 loop reads CASSPRTGGAVYGANVLTF. As DNA, the CDR3 is TGTGCCAGCAGCCCGAGGACAGGGGGCGCGGTGTATGGGGCCAACGTCCTGACTTTC. V gene TRBV11-2 combines with J gene TRBJ2-6, with 11 bases matching TRBD1. The trim removed 5 bases at V and 3 bases at J, leaving 12 bases unmatched. Germline CDR1 and CDR2: SGHAT and FQNNGV. This CDR3 spans 19 amino acids. Using reference TRBV11-2 and TRBJ2-6 for the parts outside the CDR3, the full variable domain is EAGVAQSPRYKIIEKRQSVAFWCNPISGHATLYWYQQILGQGPKLLIQFQNNGVVDDSQLPKDRFSAERLKGVDSTLKIQPAKLEDSAVYLCASSPRTGGAVYGANVLTFGAGSRLTVL.

This clonotype was counted at least ten times. V is TRBV28 and J is TRBJ2-2; TRBD2 matches 14 bases. Per germline, CDR1 MDHEN and CDR2 SYDVKM. V shed 6 bases and J 6 bases; nucleotides not matched to a gene: 3. This CDR3 has 15 residues. The CDR3 here is CASRAGLAGAGELFF. CDR3 in DNA: TGTGCCAGCAGAGCGGGACTAGCGGGAGCCGGGGAGCTGTTTTTT. Filled out from reference TRBV28 and TRBJ2-2, the complete variable domain reads DVKVTQSSRYLVKRTGEKVFLECVQDMDHENMFWYRQDPGLGLRLIYFSYDVKMKEKGDIPEGYSVSREKKERFSLILESASTNQTSMYLCASRAGLAGAGELFFGEGSRLTVL.

The CDR3 protein is CDFTQRWFFKNIQYF. The CDR3 coding sequence is TGCGACTTCACACAGCGTTGGTTCTTCAAAAACATTCAGTACTTC. J is TRBJ2-4 and V is TRBV20-1, with D unresolved. Germline V gives CDR1 DFQATT, CDR2 SNEGSKA (reference sequence). This CDR3 spans 15 amino acids.

At least ten counts were recorded for this clonotype. V gene TRBV30 combines with J gene TRBJ2-1; D may be TRBD2 (5 bases). CDR1 and CDR2 (germline): GTSNPN, SVGIG (reference sequence). This CDR3 is built from 15 residues. Trimming pared 2 bases from V and 3 bases from J, leaving 14 bases between. The CDR3 nucleotides are TGTGCCTGGAGTCCCGCCCCCGGGGTCTACAATGAGCAGTTCTTC. Amino acid sequence: CAWSPAPGVYNEQFF.

This clonotype was counted many times. The CDR3 reads CASRRDRVLSYGYTF. The CDR3 DNA is TGTGCCAGCAGGCGGGACAGAGTGTTGTCTTATGGCTACACCTTC. This sequence joins TRBV12-3 or TRBV12-4 and TRBJ1-2, with 7 bases matching TRBD1. V lost 6 bases to trimming and J lost 5 bases; unmatched junction nucleotides: 12. CDR3 size: 15 residues.

About this clonotype: This sequence may be a read error, since a much larger clone differs from it by one base. The genes are TRBV7-9 and TRBJ2-3; no firm D call. The germline V gene encodes CDR1 SEHNR and CDR2 FQNEAQ (reference sequence). This CDR3 comprises 15 residues. CDR3 protein: CTSSIILRSTDTQYF. In DNA, the CDR3 is TGTACCAGCAGCATTATTCTCCGTAGCACAGATACGCAGTATTTT.

There are many counts of this clonotype. The CDR3 region is CSVVGGTLNTEAFF. The CDR3 DNA follows: TGCAGCGTTGTAGGGGGGACACTGAACACTGAAGCTTTCTTT. The chain links TRBV29-1 to TRBJ1-1; D is perhaps TRBD1 (6 bases). Germline V CDR1 and CDR2: SQVTM, ANQGSEA. V lost 4 bases and J lost 0, with 12 bases in between. The CDR3 extends over 14 amino acids.

This clonotype was seen a handful of times. The chain combines TRBV14 with TRBJ1-1; D is uncertain. This CDR3 spans 15 amino acids. Per the germline V gene, CDR1 is SGHDN and CDR2 is FVKESK. V was shortened by 1 base and J by 3 bases, with 12 bases between the two germline ends. In nucleotides, the CDR3 is TGTGCCAGCAGCCAAGGTTCGGGCTGGGACACTGAAGCTTTCTTT. Its protein product is CASSQGSGWDTEAFF.

This clonotype was observed a handful of times. The rearrangement joins TRBV18 to TRBJ2-3; no definite D call. CDR3 length: 13 amino acids. Per germline, CDR1 KGHSH and CDR2 LQKENI. V shed 2 bases and J shed 4 bases, with 7 bases lying between them. As DNA, the CDR3 is TGTGCCAGCTCACCAGGACGAGCAGATACGCAGTATTTT. The encoded protein is CASSPGRADTQYF.

The CDR3, as DNA: TGTGCCAGCAGGGACGCGGGGGGGTTCTCCTACAATGAGCAGTTCTTC. Translated: CASRDAGGFSYNEQFF. The rearrangement uses TRBV28 and TRBJ2-1; 9 bases fit TRBD2. V was pared by 6 bases and J by 0 bases, with 6 bases of the junction left unmatched. Germline values: CDR1 MDHEN, CDR2 SYDVKM. The CDR3 contains 16 residues.

The V gene is TRBV20-1, the J gene TRBJ1-2, with 10 bases identical to TRBD1. CDR3 length equals 15 residues. After removal of 5 bases from V and 5 bases from J, the junction contained 11 bases not matched to a gene. Looked up from germline, CDR1 is DFQATT and CDR2 is SNEGSKA (reference sequence). The CDR3 DNA is TGCAGTGCTGAAATACCGGGACAGGGGTCATATGGCTACACCTTC. Its translation is CSAEIPGQGSYGYTF.

This clonotype has at least ten counts. The chain carries TRBV20-1 and TRBJ2-1; tentatively, D is TRBD2 (6 bases). The germline CDR1 and CDR2 sequences are DFQATT and SNEGSKA (reference sequence). This CDR3 contains 17 residues. The V gene lost 0 bases and the J gene lost 0 bases, with 15 bases spanning the gap. The CDR3 DNA is TGCAGTGCTAGAGATCCCCTTCGGGGGAACTCCTACAATGAGCAGTTCTTC. Its translation: CSARDPLRGNSYNEQFF.

Regarding this clonotype: This may be a read error: a much more frequent sequence differs by one nucleotide. V usage is TRBV7-2 and J usage is TRBJ2-6, with 8 bases lining up with TRBD2. J gave up 0 bases and V 1 base, and 2 bases lay outside the gene matches. CDR3 length equals 17 residues. Germline values: CDR1 SGHTA, CDR2 FQGNSA. CDR3 amino acids: CASSLVGTSSGANVLTF. In nucleotides, the CDR3 is TGTGCCAGCAGCTTAGTCGGGACTAGCTCTGGGGCCAACGTCCTGACTTTC.

This clonotype was found a few times. The rearrangement joins TRBV5-1 to TRBJ2-3; the match to TRBD2 covers 14 bases. Germline CDR1 is SGHRS and CDR2 is YFSETQ. The CDR3 loop spans 16 amino acids. Losses at the gene ends were 4 bases for V and 5 bases for J; bases not matched to a gene: 6. The CDR3 region has the DNA TGCGCCAGCAGCCCGACGACTAGCGGGAGGGGAGATACGCAGTATTTT. It is translated as CASSPTTSGRGDTQYF.

This clonotype was seen a few times. V and J are TRBV19 and TRBJ2-2; D unresolved. V lost 6 bases and J 0 bases, leaving 11 bases between the germline ends. This CDR3 contains 15 residues. Germline loops: CDR1 LNHDA, CDR2 SQIVND (reference sequence). The CDR3, as DNA: TGTGCCAGTAGATCCGGGTACGCGAACACCGGGGAGCTGTTTTTT. Encoded protein: CASRSGYANTGELFF.

This clonotype was counted ten times or more. The chain recombines TRBV6-1 with TRBJ1-1; TRBD1 might be the D (5 bases). Germline values: CDR1 MNHNS, CDR2 SASEGT. V lost 6 bases and J 0 bases, leaving 20 bases between the germline ends. The CDR3 is 17 amino acids. CDR3 bases: TGTGCCAGCAGGGGAAGGTGGGGGAAGGGGATGAACACTGAAGCTTTCTTT. Encoded protein: CASRGRWGKGMNTEAFF.

This clonotype was detected ten times or more. The chain recombines TRBV30 with TRBJ1-1; maybe TRBD1 (5 bases). Germline CDR1 reads GTSNPN; CDR2 reads SVGIG (reference sequence). The V gene lost 5 bases and the J gene lost 1 base, with 14 bases spanning the gap. CDR3 length: 14 amino acids. CDR3 region: CAWSLGPSNTEAFF. The CDR3 region has the DNA TGTGCCTGGTCGTTGGGACCGTCGAACACTGAAGCTTTCTTT. The full variable domain, rest sourced from reference TRBV30 and TRBJ1-1, is SQTIHQWPATLVQPVGSPLSLECTVEGTSNPNLYWYRQAAGRGLQLLFYSVGIGQISSEVPQNLSASRPQDRQFILSSKKLLLSDSGFYLCAWSLGPSNTEAFFGQGTRLTVV.

The genes are TRBV7-9 and TRBJ2-1; D not resolved. CDR3 size: 14 residues. CDR1 and CDR2 (germline): SEHNR, FQNEAQ (reference sequence). Trimming pared 2 bases from V and 8 bases from J, leaving 13 bases between. This CDR3 reads CASSLSTQTDEQFF. The CDR3 bases are TGTGCCAGCAGCTTATCCACTCAAACGGATGAGCAGTTCTTC.

This clonotype was counted ten times or more. The CDR3 sequence is CASNSWYPRLAGEVTGELFF. The CDR3 DNA sequence: TGTGCCAGCAACTCTTGGTACCCAAGACTAGCGGGAGAGGTCACCGGGGAGCTGTTTTTT. The chain carries TRBV7-2 and TRBJ2-2; the match to TRBD2 covers 12 bases. Germline V lookup: CDR1 SGHTA, CDR2 FQGNSA. Trimming cost V 7 bases and J 4 bases; bases outside gene matches: 19. The CDR3 is 20 amino acids.

The chain carries TRBV29-1 and TRBJ2-3; possible D gene TRBD2, 6 bases. The CDR3 loop spans 13 amino acids. In germline, CDR1 is SQVTM, CDR2 ANQGSEA. The germline V and J ends were trimmed by 8 bases and 6 bases, with 18 bases remaining between them. CDR3 DNA sequence: TGCAGCTTCGCTGGGGAGGTAGGGGATACGCAGTATTTT. The encoded protein is CSFAGEVGDTQYF.

This clonotype is a singleton in its sample. The J gene is TRBJ2-1, the V gene TRBV10-3, with 9 positions matching TRBD2. J gave up 0 bases and V 2 bases, and 14 bases lay outside the gene matches. The germline V gene has CDR1 ENHRY and CDR2 SYGVKD. The CDR3 covers 20 residues. For the CDR3, the DNA is TGTGCCATCAGTGAGGGAACGCTAGCGGGACCTCAGAGCTCCTACAATGAGCAGTTCTTC. Its protein product is CAISEGTLAGPQSSYNEQFF.

V and J are TRBV13 and TRBJ2-5; a weak D match, TRBD2 (5 bases). The germline V gene has CDR1 PRHDT and CDR2 FYEKMQ (reference sequence). The CDR3 has 16 amino acids. Trimming pared 4 bases from V and 1 base from J, leaving 16 bases between. The CDR3 bases are TGTGCCAGCAGCTCCGTGCGGGCGAATATCCAAGAGACCCAGTACTTC. Translated: CASSSVRANIQETQYF.

Many counts were recorded for this clonotype. The chain couples TRBV12-3 or TRBV12-4 to TRBJ2-7; 7 bases are shared with TRBD1. The CDR3 is made up of 13 amino acids. V gave up 4 bases and J gave up 3 bases; unmatched junction bases: 3. CDR3 bases: TGTGCCAGCAGTTCTCAGGGGGACTACGAGCAGTACTTC. This sequence encodes CASSSQGDYEQYF.

This clonotype has at least ten counts. The chain has TRBV2 and TRBJ1-1; D gene uncertain. The CDR3 consists of 14 residues. V was clipped by 3 bases and J by 5 bases, with 13 bases between them. CDR1 and CDR2 (germline): SNHLY, FYNNEI. The CDR3 nucleotides are TGTGCCAGCAGTGAGACGGAGGCCATAACTGAAGCTTTCTTT. Its protein is CASSETEAITEAFF.